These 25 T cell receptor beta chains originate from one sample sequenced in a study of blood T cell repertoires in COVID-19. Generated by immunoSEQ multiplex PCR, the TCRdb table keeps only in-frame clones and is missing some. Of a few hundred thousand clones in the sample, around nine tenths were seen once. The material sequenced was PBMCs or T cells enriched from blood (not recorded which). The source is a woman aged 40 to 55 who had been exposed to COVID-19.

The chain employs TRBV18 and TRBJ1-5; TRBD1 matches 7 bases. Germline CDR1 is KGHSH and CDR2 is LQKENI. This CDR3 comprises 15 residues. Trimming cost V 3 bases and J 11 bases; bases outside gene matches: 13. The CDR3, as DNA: TGTGCCAGCTCACCGACCCGGGACAGAATTATTGCCCAGCATTTT. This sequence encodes CASSPTRDRIIAQHF. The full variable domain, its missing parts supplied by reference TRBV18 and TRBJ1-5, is NAGVMQNPRHLVRRRGQEARLRCSPMKGHSHVYWYRQLPEEGLKFMVYLQKENIIDESGMPKERFSAEFPKEGPSILRIQQVVRGDSAAYFCASSPTRDRIIAQHFGDGTRLSIL.

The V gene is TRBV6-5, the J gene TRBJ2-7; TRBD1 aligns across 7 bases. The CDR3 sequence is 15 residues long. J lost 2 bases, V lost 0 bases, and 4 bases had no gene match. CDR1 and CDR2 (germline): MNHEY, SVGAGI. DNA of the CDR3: TGTGCCAGCAGTTACTCTCCGGGACAGACCTACGAGCAGTACTTC. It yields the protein CASSYSPGQTYEQYF.

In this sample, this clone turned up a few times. Written as DNA, the CDR3 is TGTGCCAGCAGTTCCTCGGGGGGGCTGGAAGGCTACACCTTC. This encodes CASSSSGGLEGYTF. V usage is TRBV6-2 or TRBV6-3 and J usage is TRBJ1-2, with a tentative D call TRBD1 (6 bases). The CDR3 is 14 amino acids. Trimming cost V 4 bases and J 8 bases, with 17 bases left between them. CDR1 and CDR2 (germline): MNHEY, SVGEGT.

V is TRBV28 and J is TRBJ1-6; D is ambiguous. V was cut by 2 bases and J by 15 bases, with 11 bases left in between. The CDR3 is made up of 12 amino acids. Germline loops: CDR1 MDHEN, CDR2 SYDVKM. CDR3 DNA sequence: TGTGCCAGCAGTTTAACAGCCCAATACCTCCACTTT. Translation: CASSLTAQYLHF.

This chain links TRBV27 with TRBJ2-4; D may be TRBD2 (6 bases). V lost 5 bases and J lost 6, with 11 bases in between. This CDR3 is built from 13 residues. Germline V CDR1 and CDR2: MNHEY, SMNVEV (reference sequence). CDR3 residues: CASSPGVRNIQYF. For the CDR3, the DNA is TGTGCCAGCAGTCCGGGGGTTAGAAACATTCAGTACTTC.

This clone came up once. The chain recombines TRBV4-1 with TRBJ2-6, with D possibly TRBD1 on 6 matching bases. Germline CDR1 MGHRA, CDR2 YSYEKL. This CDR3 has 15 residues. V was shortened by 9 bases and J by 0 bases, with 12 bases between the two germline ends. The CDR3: CASSRGYSGANVLTF. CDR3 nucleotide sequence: TGCGCCAGTAGTAGGGGGTACTCTGGGGCCAACGTCCTGACTTTC.

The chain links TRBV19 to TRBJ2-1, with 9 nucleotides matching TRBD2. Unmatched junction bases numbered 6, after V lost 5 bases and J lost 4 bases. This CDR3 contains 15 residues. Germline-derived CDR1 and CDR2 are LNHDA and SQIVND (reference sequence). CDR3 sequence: CASSGRGGDYNEQFF. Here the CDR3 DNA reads TGTGCCAGTAGTGGCCGCGGGGGGGATTACAATGAGCAGTTCTTC.

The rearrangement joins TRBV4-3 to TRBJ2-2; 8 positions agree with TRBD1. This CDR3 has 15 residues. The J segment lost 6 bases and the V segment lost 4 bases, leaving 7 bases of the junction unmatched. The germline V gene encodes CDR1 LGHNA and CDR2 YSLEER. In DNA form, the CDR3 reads TGCGCCAGCAGCCCCGGACAGGGAGGCGCCGGGGAGCTGTTTTTT. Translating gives CASSPGQGGAGELFF.

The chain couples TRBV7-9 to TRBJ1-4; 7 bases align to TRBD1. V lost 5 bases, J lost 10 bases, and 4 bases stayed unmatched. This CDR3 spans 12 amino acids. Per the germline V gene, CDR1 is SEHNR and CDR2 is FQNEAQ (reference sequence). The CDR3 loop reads CASSEDRRKLFF. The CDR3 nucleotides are TGTGCCAGCAGCGAGGACAGGCGAAAACTGTTTTTT.

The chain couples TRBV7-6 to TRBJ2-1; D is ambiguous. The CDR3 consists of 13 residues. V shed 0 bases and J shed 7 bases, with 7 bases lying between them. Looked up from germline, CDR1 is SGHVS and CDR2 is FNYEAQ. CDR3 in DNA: TGTGCCAGCAGCTTAGCGGAGCTGAATGAGCAGTTCTTC. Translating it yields CASSLAELNEQFF. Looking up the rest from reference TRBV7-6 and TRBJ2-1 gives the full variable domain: GAGVSQSPRYKVTKRGQDVALRCDPISGHVSLYWYRQALGQGPEFLTYFNYEAQQDKSGLPNDRFSAERPEGSISTLTIQRTEQRDSAMYRCASSLAELNEQFFGPGTRLTVL.

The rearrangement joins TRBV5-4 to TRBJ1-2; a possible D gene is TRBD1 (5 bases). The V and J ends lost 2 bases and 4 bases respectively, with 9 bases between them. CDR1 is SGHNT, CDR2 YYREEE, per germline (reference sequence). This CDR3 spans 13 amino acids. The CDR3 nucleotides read TGTGCCAGCAGCTTCGGGGGAGGCTATGGCTACACCTTC. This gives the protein CASSFGGGYGYTF.

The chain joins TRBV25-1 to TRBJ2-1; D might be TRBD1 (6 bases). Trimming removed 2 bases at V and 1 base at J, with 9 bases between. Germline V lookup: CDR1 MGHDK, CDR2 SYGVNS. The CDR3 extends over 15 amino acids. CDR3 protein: CASSEDTGSYNEQFF. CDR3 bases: TGTGCCAGCAGTGAAGACACAGGGTCCTACAATGAGCAGTTCTTC. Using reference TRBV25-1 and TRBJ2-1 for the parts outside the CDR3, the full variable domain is EADIYQTPRYLVIGTGKKITLECSQTMGHDKMYWYQQDPGMELHLIHYSYGVNSTEKGDLSSESTVSRIRTEHFPLTLESARPSHTSQYLCASSEDTGSYNEQFFGPGTRLTVL.

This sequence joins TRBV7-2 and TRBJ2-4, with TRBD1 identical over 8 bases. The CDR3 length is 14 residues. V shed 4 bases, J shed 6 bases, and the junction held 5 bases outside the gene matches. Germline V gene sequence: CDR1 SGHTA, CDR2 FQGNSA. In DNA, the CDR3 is TGTGCCAGCAGCTCGGACAGGGTTTTAAACATTCAGTACTTC. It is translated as CASSSDRVLNIQYF.

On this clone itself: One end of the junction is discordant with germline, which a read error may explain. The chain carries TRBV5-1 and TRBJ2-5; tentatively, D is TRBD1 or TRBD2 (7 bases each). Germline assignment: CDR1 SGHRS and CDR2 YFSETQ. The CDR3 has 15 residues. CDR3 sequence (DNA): TGTGCCAGCAGCTTGGGGGGGACAGCCCAAGAGACCCAGTACTTC. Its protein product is CASSLGGTAQETQYF.

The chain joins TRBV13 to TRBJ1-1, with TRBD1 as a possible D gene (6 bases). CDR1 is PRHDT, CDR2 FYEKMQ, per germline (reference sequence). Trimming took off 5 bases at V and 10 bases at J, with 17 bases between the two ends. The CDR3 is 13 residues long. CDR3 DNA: TGTGCCAGCAGCCCAATGGGCAGGGGTACAGCTTTCTTT. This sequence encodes CASSPMGRGTAFF.

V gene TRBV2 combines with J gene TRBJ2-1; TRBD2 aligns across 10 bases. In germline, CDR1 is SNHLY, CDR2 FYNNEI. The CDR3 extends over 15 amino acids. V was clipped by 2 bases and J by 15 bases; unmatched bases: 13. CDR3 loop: CASSEQAGGPSLVFF. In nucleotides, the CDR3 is TGTGCCAGCAGTGAACAAGCGGGAGGGCCTTCCCTTGTGTTCTTC.

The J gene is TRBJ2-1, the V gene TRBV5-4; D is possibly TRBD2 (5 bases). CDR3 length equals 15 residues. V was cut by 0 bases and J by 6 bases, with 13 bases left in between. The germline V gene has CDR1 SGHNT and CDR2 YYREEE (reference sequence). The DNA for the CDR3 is TGTGCCAGCAGCTTGGAGCCTAGCAGGAGCAATGAGCAGTTCTTC. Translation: CASSLEPSRSNEQFF.

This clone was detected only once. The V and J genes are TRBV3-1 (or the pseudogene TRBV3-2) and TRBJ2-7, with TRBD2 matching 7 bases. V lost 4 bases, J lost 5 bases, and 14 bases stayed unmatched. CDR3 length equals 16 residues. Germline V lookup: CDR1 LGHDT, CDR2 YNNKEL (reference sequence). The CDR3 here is CASSPRLAGPKDEQYV. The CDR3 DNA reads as TGTGCCAGCAGCCCTCGACTAGCAGGGCCCAAGGACGAGCAGTACGTC.

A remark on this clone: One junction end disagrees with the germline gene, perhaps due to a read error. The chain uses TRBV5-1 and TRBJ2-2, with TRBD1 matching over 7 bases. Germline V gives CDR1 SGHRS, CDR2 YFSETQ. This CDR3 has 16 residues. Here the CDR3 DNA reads TGTGCCAGCGGTTACGGACAGGACTTGAACACCGGGGAGCTGTTTTTT. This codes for CASGYGQDLNTGELFF.

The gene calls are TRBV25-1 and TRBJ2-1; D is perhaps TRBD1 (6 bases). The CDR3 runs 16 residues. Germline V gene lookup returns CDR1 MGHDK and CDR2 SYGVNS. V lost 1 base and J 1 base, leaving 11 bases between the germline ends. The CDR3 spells CASSECPGQSYNEQFF. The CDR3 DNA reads TGTGCCAGCAGTGAATGTCCGGGACAATCCTACAATGAGCAGTTCTTC.

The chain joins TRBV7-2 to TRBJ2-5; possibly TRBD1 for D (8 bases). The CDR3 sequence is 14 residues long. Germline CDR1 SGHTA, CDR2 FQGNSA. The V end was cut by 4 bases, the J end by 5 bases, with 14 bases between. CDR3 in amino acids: CASSYGQGGETQYF. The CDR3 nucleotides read TGTGCCAGCAGCTACGGACAGGGAGGGGAGACCCAGTACTTC.

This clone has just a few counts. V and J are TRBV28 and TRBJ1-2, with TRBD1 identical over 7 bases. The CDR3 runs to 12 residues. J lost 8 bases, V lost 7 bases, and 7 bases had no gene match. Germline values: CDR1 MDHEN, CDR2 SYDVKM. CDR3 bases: TGTGCCAGCACCCGGGACAGTCGAGGCTACACCTTC. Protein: CASTRDSRGYTF.

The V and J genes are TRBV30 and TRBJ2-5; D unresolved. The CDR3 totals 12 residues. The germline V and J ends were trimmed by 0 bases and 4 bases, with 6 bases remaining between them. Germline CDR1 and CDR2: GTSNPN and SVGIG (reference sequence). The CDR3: CAWSVHRETQYF. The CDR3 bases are TGTGCCTGGAGTGTACACCGAGAGACCCAGTACTTC.

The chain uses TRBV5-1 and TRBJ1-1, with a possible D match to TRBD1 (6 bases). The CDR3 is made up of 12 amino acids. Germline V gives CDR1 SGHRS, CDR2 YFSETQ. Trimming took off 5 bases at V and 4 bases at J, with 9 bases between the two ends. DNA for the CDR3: TGCGCCAGCAGTCGAGGGGGCACTGAAGCTTTCTTT. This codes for CASSRGGTEAFF.

CDR3 nucleotides: TGCGCCAGCAGCCCAGTGACAGGGGGCGTCGGGGCTTTCTTT. Its translation is CASSPVTGGVGAFF. The gene calls are TRBV5-1 and TRBJ1-1, with TRBD1 matching over 10 bases. The CDR3 runs 14 residues. V shed 4 bases, J shed 11 bases, and the junction held 11 bases outside the gene matches. The germline gives CDR1 SGHRS, CDR2 YFSETQ.